This TCR beta chain comes out of a study of blood T cell repertoires in COVID-19. Study summary: In each case, the material was cDNA or gDNA derived from T cells, B-cell-depleted T cells, or PBMCs.

Living in under 30 US areas, the participants were between about 18 and 100 years of age. Participants reported their clinical history, and cohort assignment relied on those reports. Each exposed participant met a COVID-19 case in the 2 weeks preceding study entry. Sequencing was performed with immunoSEQ multiplex PCR; in TCRdb, only in-frame clones are kept and a portion is missing. The sample yields more than 250,000 clones, 82% seen once. Trimming removed 5 bases from V and 5 bases from J; junction bases left unmatched: 11. Germline V gene data show CDR1 as SGHTA and CDR2 as FQGTGA. CDR3 length equals 15 residues.

The sequence was collected from a man in his forties or fifties who had been exposed to COVID-19. The sample comprised PBMCs or T cells enriched from blood (not recorded which). The genes are TRBV7-3 and TRBJ2-7; 8 bases map to TRBD2. CDR3 DNA: TGTGCCAGCAGCCCTCTGGCGGGAGGAGGGCACGAGCAGTACTTC. This codes for CASSPLAGGGHEQYF.